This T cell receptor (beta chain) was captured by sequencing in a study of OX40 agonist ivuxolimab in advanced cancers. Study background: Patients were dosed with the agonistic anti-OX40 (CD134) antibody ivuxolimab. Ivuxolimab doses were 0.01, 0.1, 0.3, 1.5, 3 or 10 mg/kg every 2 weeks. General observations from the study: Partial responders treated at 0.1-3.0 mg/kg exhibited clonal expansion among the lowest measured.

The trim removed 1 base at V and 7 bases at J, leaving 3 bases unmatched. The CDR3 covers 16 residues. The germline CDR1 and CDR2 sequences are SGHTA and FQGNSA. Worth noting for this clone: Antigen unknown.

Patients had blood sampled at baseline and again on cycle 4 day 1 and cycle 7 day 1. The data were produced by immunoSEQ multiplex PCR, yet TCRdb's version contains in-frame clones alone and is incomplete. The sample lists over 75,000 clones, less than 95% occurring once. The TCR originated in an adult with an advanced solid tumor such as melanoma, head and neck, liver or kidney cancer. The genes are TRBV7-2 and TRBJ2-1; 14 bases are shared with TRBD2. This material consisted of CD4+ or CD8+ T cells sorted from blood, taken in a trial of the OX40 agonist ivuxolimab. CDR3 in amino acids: CASSLEGLAGENEQFF. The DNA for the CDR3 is TGTGCCAGCAGCTTAGAGGGACTAGCGGGGGAAAATGAGCAGTTCTTC. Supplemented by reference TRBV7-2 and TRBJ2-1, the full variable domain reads GAGVSQSPSNKVTEKGKDVELRCDPISGHTALYWYRQSLGQGLEFLIYFQGNSAPDKSGLPSDRFSAERTGGSVSTLTIQRTQQEDSAVYLCASSLEGLAGENEQFFGPGTRLTVL.